This T cell receptor beta chain was identified during a study of patients and donors after allogeneic stem cell transplantation (dated by TCRdb to about 2020). The germline V gene encodes CDR1 MNHEY and CDR2 SMNVEV (reference sequence). CDR3 length: 14 amino acids, cysteine to phenylalanine. The only DNA kept is the CDR3, 42 bases in frame from the first base. Relative to germline, V is missing 5 bases and J is missing 4 bases, with 6 bases of the junction outside any gene match. To prepare the library, RT-PCR was applied. TCRdb records NextSeq 550 as the sequencer. TCRdb reprocessed the public reads (quality trimming at Q25 with fastp, clone calling with MiXCR) and kept in-frame beta chains. Each record represents a unique CDR3 protein, reported with the most common genes and DNA among its rows. Across this sample there are about 90,000 distinct CDR3 sequences, with roughly 52% seen only once. 50% to 75% of the sample is in the top ten clones.

On this clonotype: What antigen it recognizes has not been identified. Base qualities were left out, and no much larger clone turns up one base away.

The sequence derives from a human donor who was either an allogeneic HSCT recipient or a stem cell or donor lymphocyte infusion donor (not recorded which). It is not recorded whose cells these are; they may come from a transplant donor. This chain joins TRBV27 to TRBJ2-7; TRBD2 aligns with 9 central bases. Sequencing was performed on blood, either unsorted or a sorted T cell fraction (not recorded which). The CDR3 loop reads CASSRALAGYEQYF. The bases are TGTGCCAGCAGTCGAGCCCTAGCGGGATACGAGCAGTACTTC.